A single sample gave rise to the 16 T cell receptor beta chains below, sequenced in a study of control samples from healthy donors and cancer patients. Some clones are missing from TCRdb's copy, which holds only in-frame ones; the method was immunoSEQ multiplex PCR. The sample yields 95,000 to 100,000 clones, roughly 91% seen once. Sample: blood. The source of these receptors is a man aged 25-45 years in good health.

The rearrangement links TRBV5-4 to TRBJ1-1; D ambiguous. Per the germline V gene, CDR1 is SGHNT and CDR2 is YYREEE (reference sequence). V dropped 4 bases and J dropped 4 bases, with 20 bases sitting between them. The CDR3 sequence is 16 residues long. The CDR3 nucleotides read TGTGCCAGCAGCCCTCTTGCATTCCGGACTTCCACTGAAGCTTTCTTT. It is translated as CASSPLAFRTSTEAFF.

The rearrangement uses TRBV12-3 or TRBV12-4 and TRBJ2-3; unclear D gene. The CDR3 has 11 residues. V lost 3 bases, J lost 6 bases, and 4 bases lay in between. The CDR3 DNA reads TGTGCCAGCAGTTTCACCGATACGCAGTATTTT. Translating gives CASSFTDTQYF.

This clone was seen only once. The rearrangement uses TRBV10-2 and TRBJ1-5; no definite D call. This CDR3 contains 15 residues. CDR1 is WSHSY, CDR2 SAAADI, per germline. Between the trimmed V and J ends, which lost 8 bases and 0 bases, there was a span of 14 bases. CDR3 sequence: CASRLSEYSNQPQHF. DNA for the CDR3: TGCGCCAGCCGACTGTCTGAGTATAGCAATCAGCCCCAGCATTTT.

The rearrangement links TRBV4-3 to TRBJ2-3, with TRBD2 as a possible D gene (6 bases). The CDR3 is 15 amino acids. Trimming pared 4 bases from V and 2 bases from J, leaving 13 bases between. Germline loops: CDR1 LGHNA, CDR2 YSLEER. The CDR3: CASSRRDSDTDTQYF. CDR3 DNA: TGCGCCAGCAGCCGCCGGGACTCCGACACAGATACGCAGTATTTT.

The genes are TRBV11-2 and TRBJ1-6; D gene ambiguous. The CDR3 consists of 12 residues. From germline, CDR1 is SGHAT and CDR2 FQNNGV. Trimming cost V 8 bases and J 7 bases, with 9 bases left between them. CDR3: CASARPNSPLHF. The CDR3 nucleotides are TGTGCCAGCGCGCGTCCCAATTCACCCCTCCACTTT.

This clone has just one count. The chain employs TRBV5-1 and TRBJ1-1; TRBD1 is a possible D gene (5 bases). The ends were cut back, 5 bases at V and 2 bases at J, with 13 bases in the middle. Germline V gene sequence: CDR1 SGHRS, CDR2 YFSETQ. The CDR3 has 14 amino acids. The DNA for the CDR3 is TGCGCCAGCAGACAAGGACAAACCAACACTGAAGCTTTCTTT. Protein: CASRQGQTNTEAFF. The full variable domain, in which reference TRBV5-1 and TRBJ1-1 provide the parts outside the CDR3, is KAGVTQTPRYLIKTRGQQVTLSCSPISGHRSVSWYQQTPGQGLQFLFEYFSETQRNKGNFPGRFSGRQFSNSRSEMNVSTLELGDSALYLCASRQGQTNTEAFFGQGTRLTVV.

CDR3 loop: CASSLDRGLGTQYF. DNA for the CDR3: TGTGCCAGCAGCTTGGACAGGGGGCTGGGGACCCAGTACTTC. The V gene is TRBV5-8, the J gene TRBJ2-5, with 9 bases matching TRBD1. CDR1 is SGHTS and CDR2 is YDEGEE in the germline V gene. The CDR3 sequence is 14 residues long. V was pared by 0 bases and J by 7 bases, with 4 bases of the junction left unmatched.

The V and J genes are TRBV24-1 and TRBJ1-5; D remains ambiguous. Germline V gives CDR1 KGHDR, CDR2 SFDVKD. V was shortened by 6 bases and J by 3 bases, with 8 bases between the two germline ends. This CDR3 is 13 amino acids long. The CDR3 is CATSRTYNQPQHF. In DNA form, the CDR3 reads TGTGCCACCAGTCGGACGTACAATCAGCCCCAGCATTTT.

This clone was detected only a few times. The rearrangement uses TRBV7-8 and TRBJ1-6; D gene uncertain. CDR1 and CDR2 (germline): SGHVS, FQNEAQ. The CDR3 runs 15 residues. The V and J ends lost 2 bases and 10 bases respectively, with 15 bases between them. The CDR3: CASSLMRVSESPLHF. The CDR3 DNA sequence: TGTGCCAGCAGCTTAATGCGGGTATCAGAATCACCCCTCCACTTT.

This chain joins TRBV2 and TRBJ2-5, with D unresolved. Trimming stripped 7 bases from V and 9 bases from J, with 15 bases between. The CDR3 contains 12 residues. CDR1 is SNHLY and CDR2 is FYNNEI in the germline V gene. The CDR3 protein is CASTVTALAQYF. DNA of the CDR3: TGTGCCAGCACTGTAACAGCGCTGGCCCAGTACTTC.

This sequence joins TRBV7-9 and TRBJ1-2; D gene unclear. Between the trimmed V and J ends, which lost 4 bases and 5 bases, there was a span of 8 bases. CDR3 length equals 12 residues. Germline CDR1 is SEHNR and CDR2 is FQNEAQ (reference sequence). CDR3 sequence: CASSYSLYGYTF. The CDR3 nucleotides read TGTGCCAGCAGCTACAGCCTTTATGGCTACACCTTC.

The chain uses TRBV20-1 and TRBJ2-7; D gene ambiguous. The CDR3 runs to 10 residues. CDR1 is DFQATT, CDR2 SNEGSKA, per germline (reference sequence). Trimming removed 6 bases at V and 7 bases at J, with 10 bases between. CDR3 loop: CSALEREQYF. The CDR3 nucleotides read TGCAGTGCCCTAGAGAGGGAGCAGTACTTC.

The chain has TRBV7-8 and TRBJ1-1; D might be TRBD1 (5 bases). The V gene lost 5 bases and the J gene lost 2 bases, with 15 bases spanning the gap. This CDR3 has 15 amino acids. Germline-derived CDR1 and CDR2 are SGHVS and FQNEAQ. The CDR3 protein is CASSPPGGPNTEAFF. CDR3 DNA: TGTGCCAGCAGCCCTCCTGGGGGACCCAACACTGAAGCTTTCTTT.

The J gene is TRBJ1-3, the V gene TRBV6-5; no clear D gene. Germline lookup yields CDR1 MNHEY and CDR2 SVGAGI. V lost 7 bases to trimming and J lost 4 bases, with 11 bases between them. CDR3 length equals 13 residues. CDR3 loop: CASIPDFGNTIYF. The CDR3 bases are TGTGCCAGCATTCCGGACTTCGGAAACACCATATATTTT.

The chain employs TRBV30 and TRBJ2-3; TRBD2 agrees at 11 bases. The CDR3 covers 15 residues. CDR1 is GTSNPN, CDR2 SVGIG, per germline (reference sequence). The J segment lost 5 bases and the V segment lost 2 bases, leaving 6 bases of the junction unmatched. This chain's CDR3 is CAWSISGGARDTQYF. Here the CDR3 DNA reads TGTGCCTGGAGTATTAGCGGGGGGGCACGAGATACGCAGTATTTT.

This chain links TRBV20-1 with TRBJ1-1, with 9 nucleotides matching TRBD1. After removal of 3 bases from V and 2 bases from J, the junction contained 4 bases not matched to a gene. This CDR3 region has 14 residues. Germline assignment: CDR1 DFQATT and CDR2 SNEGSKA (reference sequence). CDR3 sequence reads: CSASGGQGNTEAFF. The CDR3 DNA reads TGCAGTGCTAGTGGGGGACAGGGAAACACTGAAGCTTTCTTT.